The clone carrying this TCR beta chain occurred many times. The entry originates in a study of T cells in Graves' hyperthyroidism and ophthalmopathy. Researchers took RNA transcripts and amplified the TCR beta CDR3 regions from them. The primer set for the first-round RT-PCR of the TCR CDR3 was HTBI. Each CDR3 protein is one row after TCRdb ran MiXCR on the multiplex PCR reads. This sample yields under 450,000 distinct CDR3 sequences, of which about a sixth are seen a single time; around a third belongs to the top ten. V was shortened by 5 bases and J by 5 bases, with 8 bases between the two germline ends. This CDR3 has 12 residues.

The source of this sequence is a woman under 40 with Graves' hyperthyroidism that later progressed to Graves' ophthalmopathy. This chain uses TRBV12-3 or TRBV12-4 with TRBJ2-3; D is uncertain. Sequencing was performed on blood. The CDR3 reads CASSPDGDTQYF. The DNA for the CDR3 is TGTGCCAGCAGTCCGGACGGAGATACGCAGTATTTT.